This record concerns one T cell receptor beta chain sequence. Its specific antigen is unknown. No much larger clone exists at a distance of one base, and base qualities are not known. This specimen belongs to a study of T cells in Graves' hyperthyroidism and ophthalmopathy (dated by TCRdb to the late 2010s). Background on the whole study: Peripheral blood samples were taken at the time of initial diagnosis, prior to any treatment. To identify distinguishing TCR V-J signatures, a discovery cohort of 100 or so patients was used, comprising fewer than 45 with Graves' ophthalmopathy and around 60 with stable Graves' hyperthyroidism. Prospective prediction of ophthalmopathy was tested in an independent validation cohort of 18 to 20 hyperthyroidism patients and 17 patients who later progressed to ophthalmopathy. The roughly 91 discovery patients were randomly divided into training and test sets at a 7:3 ratio. In several Graves' hyperthyroidism patients, the study also compared T-cell repertoires from thyroid tissue with T-cell repertoires from blood. After sampling, hyperthyroidism patients received methimazole starting at 30 mg daily, and ophthalmopathy patients received high-dose intravenous methylprednisolone. The paper describes TCR Vbeta CDR3 sequencing of 120 to 150 peripheral blood samples, made up of 43 ophthalmopathy patients, roughly 80 hyperthyroidism patients and 17 progressor patients.

The TCR beta CDR3 regions were amplified from the RNA transcripts. The TCR CDR3 was subjected to a first round of RT-PCR using the HTBI primer set and the Qiagen OneStep RT-PCR kit. A second multiplex PCR round built the libraries, followed by size selection and purification. The libraries were sequenced on an Illumina HiSeq2000 using paired-end 100 bp reads. Processing in the source paper ran as follows. SOAPnuke was used to process the raw data, removing reads that contained adapters or uncalled bases, had a mean Phred below 15, or lacked an exact match to the constant primer or identifier. High-quality paired reads were merged with COPE v1.2.5, and unique nucleotide sequences were defined as clonotypes. MiTCR v1.1 was used to align the clonotypes against IMGT TRBV, TRBD and TRBJ reference segments. The analysis included only V-J combinations with a frequency above 0.0001, which together covered over 98% of the repertoires. A TCS score was defined as the ratio between F50 (clonal expansion) and ExV (chaos), using BLOSUM62-based TCRdist between CDR3 peptides within each V-J. Welch's t-statistics and random forest reduced fewer than 600 V-J features to 10 to 15, which were used in a naive Bayes classifier (R e1071). In-frame beta chains were kept once TCRdb had trimmed the public reads at Q25 with fastp and called clones with MiXCR. One record per CDR3 amino acid sequence lists the most common genes and DNA. Clone size and V and J calls follow TCRdb, not the original study. The sample yields about 280,000 distinct CDR3 sequences; 20% to 25% were counted once. The ten largest clones capture about 25% of the sample.

The junction shows trimming of 8 bases on V and 10 bases on J, plus 18 bases between the germline ends. Including cysteine and phenylalanine, the CDR3 has 13 amino acids. This entry keeps only the CDR3 DNA: 39 bases, framed from base 1. Reading the germline V gene gives CDR1 MNHEY and CDR2 SVGEGT. Hyperthyroidism patients were newly diagnosed, with disease duration under 2 months, and aged 18 to 65 years. The study excluded patients with uncontrolled infections, other autoimmune diseases, pregnancy or lactation. Clinical symptoms, serum thyroxine and TRAb, thyroid ultrasound, and orbital computed tomography formed the basis for the diagnoses. Blood from progressor patients was collected at the time of first diagnosis with hyperthyroidism, before any ophthalmopathy symptoms had appeared. Ficoll-Paque density gradient centrifugation was used to isolate PBMCs from around 10 ml of fresh peripheral blood. Progressor patients were initially diagnosed with Graves' hyperthyroidism and developed ophthalmopathy during follow-up. Trizol reagent was used to extract total RNA, and RNA quality was then checked on an Agilent 2100 Bioanalyzer.

Broader findings and caveats from the paper: In cross-validation, a model built on a 13 V-J signature told ophthalmopathy apart from stable hyperthyroidism with over 85% sensitivity and around 84% specificity, and in testing the same model reached 80%/75%. No statistical method was used to fix the sample size in advance, and group allocation was not hidden from the investigators. Most expanded thyroid clonotypes (frequency above 0.001) were also detected in blood, suggesting blood repertoires may reflect thyroid immune responses. During validation, the model predicted progression to ophthalmopathy a median of approximately six months ahead of onset, with 60% to 71% sensitivity and under 85% specificity.

The sequence was collected from a man aged 40-55 years with Graves' hyperthyroidism that later progressed to Graves' ophthalmopathy. Recombination connected TRBV6-2 or TRBV6-3 to TRBJ2-4; the D gene is perhaps TRBD2, from 7 matching bases. The sequenced sample was blood. The CDR3 reads CASGGGAWNIQYF. The sequenced DNA is TGTGCCAGCGGCGGGGGCGCATGGAATATTCAGTACTTC.